Below are 22 T cell receptor beta chains sequenced from a single sample in a study of shared clonotypes between healthy human individuals. Here immunoSEQ multiplex PCR was the method, and the copy in TCRdb shows in-frame clones only, minus some. The profile shows some 500,000 clones, 75% to 80% of them singletons. The specimen sequenced was PBMCs. The receptors stem from a middle-aged woman in good health. Some clones in this sample may be carry-over from other donors' samples.

The rearrangement joins TRBV28 to TRBJ2-1; 9 nucleotides agree with TRBD1. This CDR3 is built from 16 residues. The J segment lost 6 bases and the V segment lost 6 bases, leaving 12 bases of the junction unmatched. Germline CDR1 MDHEN, CDR2 SYDVKM. In DNA form, the CDR3 reads TGTGCCAGCAGAGCCCCTAGACAGGGGGTCACCAATGAGCAGTTCTTC. Translated: CASRAPRQGVTNEQFF.

The chain recombines TRBV6-5 with TRBJ2-1, with TRBD1 matching over 9 bases. V lost 2 bases, J lost 4 bases, and 3 bases stayed unmatched. This CDR3 is built from 15 residues. Germline lookup yields CDR1 MNHEY and CDR2 SVGAGI. CDR3 in DNA: TGTGCCAGCAGTTACGGGACAGGGCGTTACAATGAGCAGTTCTTC. Its protein product is CASSYGTGRYNEQFF.

The V gene is TRBV7-2, the J gene TRBJ2-7; no clear D. Germline V gene lookup returns CDR1 SGHTA and CDR2 FQGNSA. The CDR3 is 13 amino acids. Between the trimmed V and J ends, which lost 2 bases and 1 base, there was a span of 6 bases. The CDR3 coding sequence is TGTGCCAGCAGCTTATACAGTTCCTACGAGCAGTACTTC. Amino acid sequence: CASSLYSSYEQYF.

The CDR3 protein is CASSPTIAGGTTYEQYF. The CDR3 DNA follows: TGTGCCAGCTCTCCGACTATAGCGGGAGGGACAACCTACGAGCAGTACTTC. The chain recombines TRBV11-2 with TRBJ2-7; 11 nucleotides line up with TRBD2. The V and J ends lost 8 bases and 2 bases, in that order; junction bases with no gene match: 14. The germline gives CDR1 SGHAT, CDR2 FQNNGV. CDR3 length: 17 amino acids.

This chain uses TRBV19 with TRBJ2-2; 7 nucleotides agree with TRBD1. Germline CDR1 and CDR2: LNHDA and SQIVND (reference sequence). With V trimmed by 5 bases and J by 6 bases, 9 bases remained unmatched. The CDR3 loop spans 15 amino acids. The CDR3 spells CASSLHRGLAGELFF. CDR3 sequence (DNA): TGTGCCAGTAGTCTCCACAGGGGTTTGGCCGGGGAGCTGTTTTTT.

This chain uses TRBV7-9 with TRBJ2-5; D unresolved. Near its end, the DNA agrees better with TRBJ2-7, so the J call may be wrong. In germline, CDR1 is SEHNR, CDR2 FQNEAQ (reference sequence). This CDR3 comprises 13 residues. CDR3 bases: TGTGCCAGCAGCTTCGGAGTAGGGTACGAGCAGTACTTC. It is translated as CASSFGVGYEQYF.

The chain employs TRBV19 and TRBJ1-5, with D possibly being TRBD1 (6 bases). Germline V gene sequence: CDR1 LNHDA, CDR2 SQIVND (reference sequence). This CDR3 is built from 15 residues. With 1 base removed from V and 0 bases from J, the gap between germline ends came to 7 bases. The CDR3 reads CASSIGGRSNQPQHF. The CDR3 nucleotides are TGTGCCAGTAGTATAGGGGGGCGTAGCAATCAGCCCCAGCATTTT.

The chain carries TRBV7-2 and TRBJ2-7; D remains ambiguous. CDR1 and CDR2 (germline): SGHTA, FQGNSA. Trimming cost V 0 bases and J 3 bases, with 3 bases left between them. CDR3 length equals 12 residues. The CDR3 sequence is CASSLAVYEQYF. The CDR3 DNA sequence: TGTGCCAGCAGCTTAGCGGTCTACGAGCAGTACTTC.

V and J are TRBV28 and TRBJ2-2; the match to TRBD1 covers 8 bases. The CDR3 spans 15 residues. The junction had 9 bases not matched to a gene; V was cut back by 5 bases and J by 7 bases. Germline V gene sequence: CDR1 MDHEN, CDR2 SYDVKM. CDR3 protein: CASSTRTGLIGELFF. For the CDR3, the DNA is TGTGCCAGCAGTACCCGGACAGGGTTAATCGGGGAGCTGTTTTTT.

The V and J genes are TRBV27 and TRBJ2-2; 7 bases map to TRBD1. This CDR3 region has 14 residues. Looked up from germline, CDR1 is MNHEY and CDR2 is SMNVEV (reference sequence). V was clipped by 5 bases and J by 5 bases; unmatched bases: 5. Written as DNA, the CDR3 is TGTGCCAGCAGTCAGGGGGTGGCAACCGGGGAGCTGTTTTTT. It encodes CASSQGVATGELFF.

This clone came up once. This chain joins TRBV27 and TRBJ2-7, with TRBD2 matching 7 bases. With V trimmed by 8 bases and J by 5 bases, 9 bases remained unmatched. The CDR3 totals 13 residues. Germline-derived CDR1 and CDR2 are MNHEY and SMNVEV (reference sequence). The CDR3 region is CASARGGSNEQYF. The CDR3, as DNA: TGTGCCAGCGCAAGGGGCGGGAGTAACGAGCAGTACTTC.

The V gene is TRBV2, the J gene TRBJ1-1, with D hard to call. V lost 8 bases and J lost 1, with 11 bases in between. Germline V gene sequence: CDR1 SNHLY, CDR2 FYNNEI. The CDR3 has 13 residues. CDR3 amino acids: CASAGPANTEAFF. Written as DNA, the CDR3 is TGTGCCAGCGCAGGACCGGCGAACACTGAAGCTTTCTTT.

The chain is built from TRBV7-8 and TRBJ2-3; no reliable D call. Trimming removed 2 bases at V and 1 base at J, with 13 bases between. The CDR3 extends over 16 amino acids. CDR1 is SGHVS and CDR2 is FQNEAQ in the germline V gene. For the CDR3, the DNA is TGTGCCAGCAGCTTAAGGAGCGCTTTTCGCACAGATACGCAGTATTTT. Its protein product is CASSLRSAFRTDTQYF.

The genes are TRBV5-5 and TRBJ2-1, with D perhaps TRBD2 (6 bases). Per the germline V gene, CDR1 is SGHKS and CDR2 is YYEKEE (reference sequence). This CDR3 region has 15 residues. Trimming removed 0 bases from V and 2 bases from J, with 9 bases in between. The CDR3 spells CASSLGLGTYNEQFF. CDR3 in DNA: TGTGCCAGCAGCTTGGGACTAGGAACCTACAATGAGCAGTTCTTC. Combining the CDR3 with reference TRBV5-5 and TRBJ2-1 gives the whole variable domain DAGVTQSPTHLIKTRGQQVTLRCSPISGHKSVSWYQQVLGQGPQFIFQYYEKEERGRGNFPDRFSARQFPNYSSELNVNALLLGDSALYLCASSLGLGTYNEQFFGPGTRLTVL.

This clone was detected once. This rearrangement joins TRBV9 to TRBJ2-6; possibly TRBD1 for D (6 bases). The CDR3 is made up of 18 amino acids. The V and J ends lost 3 bases and 0 bases respectively, with 16 bases between them. Germline V gives CDR1 SGDLS, CDR2 YYNGEE. This CDR3 is CASSGRGQDSSGANVLTF. For the CDR3, the DNA is TGTGCCAGCAGCGGCCGCGGGCAGGACAGCTCTGGGGCCAACGTCCTGACTTTC.

The chain combines TRBV4-2 with TRBJ1-2; a weak D match, TRBD1 (6 bases). The germline V and J ends were trimmed by 4 bases and 4 bases, with 16 bases remaining between them. Germline V gene data show CDR1 as LGHNA and CDR2 as YNFKEQ. This CDR3 spans 15 amino acids. The CDR3 DNA sequence: TGTGCCAGCAGCCCTCGAGGGGGGGCCAGCTATGGCTACACCTTC. Its protein is CASSPRGGASYGYTF.

This clone occurred a few times. The germline gene is not matched at one end of the junction; a read error may be the cause. The V and J genes are TRBV19 and TRBJ2-1; 8 bases are a match to TRBD2. The germline V gene has CDR1 LNHDA and CDR2 SQIVND (reference sequence). The CDR3 spans 12 residues. CDR3 protein: CASSIVGTSKVF. The CDR3 coding sequence is TGTGCCAGTAGTATAGTCGGGACTAGTAAGGTCTTC.

V usage is TRBV25-1 and J usage is TRBJ1-3; D remains ambiguous. This CDR3 contains 16 residues. Trimming pared 4 bases from V and 2 bases from J, leaving 15 bases between. Germline values: CDR1 MGHDK, CDR2 SYGVNS. Here the CDR3 DNA reads TGTGCCAGCAGTGCCGCACCGGGATCTCCTGGAAACACCATATATTTT. It is translated as CASSAAPGSPGNTIYF.

This chain uses TRBV7-9 with TRBJ2-7, with a possible D match to TRBD2 (5 bases). Germline V lookup: CDR1 SEHNR, CDR2 FQNEAQ (reference sequence). The V end lost 5 bases, the J end lost 3 bases, and 8 bases lay between the germline ends. The CDR3 is made up of 12 amino acids. In DNA, the CDR3 is TGTGCCAGCAGCCCTGGACTCTACGAGCAGTACTTC. Translated, it gives CASSPGLYEQYF.

This clone has at least ten counts. V and J are TRBV21-1 and TRBJ2-1; whether TRBD2, the table's D call, matches the DNA was not checked. TRBV21-1 constitutes a pseudogene. The CDR3 runs 17 residues. Here the CDR3 reads CASSKVPSGHKEGEQFF. For the CDR3, the DNA is TGTGCCAGCAGCAAAGTACCTAGCGGCCATAAGGAGGGTGAGCAGTTCTTC.

This clone has just one count. The genes are TRBV7-9 and TRBJ2-7, with a possible D match to TRBD1 (6 bases). This CDR3 is built from 13 residues. Germline lookup yields CDR1 SEHNR and CDR2 FQNEAQ (reference sequence). Trimming left V 5 bases short and J 2 bases short, with 10 bases between. CDR3 DNA: TGTGCCAGCAGCCACGGACAGACCTACGAGCAGTACTTC. This sequence encodes CASSHGQTYEQYF. Full variable domain (remainder filled in from reference TRBV7-9 and TRBJ2-7): DTGVSQNPRHKITKRGQNVTFRCDPISEHNRLYWYRQTLGQGPEFLTYFQNEAQLEKSRLLSDRFSAERPKGSFSTLEIQRTEQGDSAMYLCASSHGQTYEQYFGPGTRLTVT.

The chain combines TRBV4-3 with TRBJ1-1, with D unresolved. The CDR3 length is 13 residues. Germline CDR1 LGHNA, CDR2 YSLEER. Between the trimmed V and J ends, which lost 5 bases and 4 bases, there was a span of 11 bases. CDR3 amino acids: CASSYRRGTEAFF. The CDR3 DNA is TGCGCCAGCAGCTATAGACGGGGCACTGAAGCTTTCTTT.